Listed below are T cell receptor beta chains from one sample, sequenced in a study of T-cell memory formation after mild COVID-19. TCRdb re-called the 5' RACE reads with MiXCR, one entry per CDR3 protein. The sample has about 350,000 distinct CDR3 sequences, roughly an eighth seen once. Specimen: PBMCs or a T cell subset sorted from them (not recorded which). The receptors were gathered from a man between 18 and 35 years old who had mild COVID-19 (a few samples of this study predate the infection). Cell type and time point are not known. Each CDR3 is given with its conserved first and last residue. D genes are given only for firm matches. Some rows have no size entry. The others give once, few or many, or a class for an expanded clone.

clone size: few; V gene: TRBV24-1; J gene: TRBJ2-3; D gene: TRBD2; CDR3 DNA: TGTGCCACCAGTGACTCACTAGCGGGCCACCCAGATACGCAGTATTTT; CDR3 protein: CATSDSLAGHPDTQYF
clone size: few; V gene: TRBV20-1; J gene: TRBJ2-7; D gene: TRBD2; CDR3 DNA: TGCAGTGCTAGGGGTAGCGGGGGGCCCAGCTCCTACGAGCAGTACTTC; CDR3 protein: CSARGSGGPSSYEQYF
clone size: few; V gene: TRBV5-1; J gene: TRBJ1-1; D gene: .; CDR3 DNA: TGCGCCAGCAGCTGGGGAGGAGCGGACACTGAAGCTTTCTTT; CDR3 protein: CASSWGGADTEAFF
clone size: .; V gene: TRBV15; J gene: TRBJ2-1; D gene: .; CDR3 DNA: TGTGCCACCAGCAGAGATAATCCTAACTCCTACAATGAGCAGTTCTTC; CDR3 protein: CATSRDNPNSYNEQFF
clone size: few; V gene: TRBV6-5; J gene: TRBJ2-7; D gene: .; CDR3 DNA: TGTGCCAGCAGTTACGGGGCAGCCCTCGAGCAGTACTTC; CDR3 protein: CASSYGAALEQYF
clone size: .; V gene: TRBV10-3; J gene: TRBJ2-1; D gene: TRBD2; CDR3 DNA: TGTGCCATCAGCGAAAAGGGACTAGCGGTTAACAATGAGCAGTTCTTC; CDR3 protein: CAISEKGLAVNNEQFF
clone size: many; V gene: TRBV5-1; J gene: TRBJ2-3; D gene: .; CDR3 DNA: TGCGCCAGCAGCTTAAGCAGGCTTGGGCCCACAGATACGCAGTATTTT; CDR3 protein: CASSLSRLGPTDTQYF
clone size: .; V gene: TRBV6-5; J gene: TRBJ1-6; D gene: .; CDR3 DNA: TGTGCCAGCAGACCTTACGGGGACGGCCATAATTCACCCCTCCACTTT; CDR3 protein: CASRPYGDGHNSPLHF
clone size: many; V gene: TRBV7-9; J gene: TRBJ1-5; D gene: TRBD1; CDR3 DNA: TGTGCCAGCAGCAGACAGGGAAGCAATCAGCCCCAGCATTTT; CDR3 protein: CASSRQGSNQPQHF
clone size: .; V gene: TRBV5-4; J gene: TRBJ2-1; D gene: .; CDR3 DNA: TGTGCCAGCAGCATGCGCGGGGGCTGGGTGGGACAGTTCTTC; CDR3 protein: CASSMRGGWVGQFF
clone size: .; V gene: TRBV3-1; J gene: TRBJ2-3; D gene: .; CDR3 DNA: TGTGCCAGCAGCCAAGGGCGGGGTCGCACAGATACGCAGTATTTT; CDR3 protein: CASSQGRGRTDTQYF
clone size: few; V gene: TRBV28; J gene: TRBJ2-2; D gene: .; CDR3 DNA: TGTGCCAGCAAGGGTCAGGGGGGCTGGACCGGGGAGCTGTTTTTT; CDR3 protein: CASKGQGGWTGELFF
clone size: few; V gene: TRBV20-1; J gene: TRBJ2-6; D gene: .; CDR3 DNA: TGCAGTGCTGGGAGAGGGGCTAATGGGGCCAACGTCCTGACTTTC; CDR3 protein: CSAGRGANGANVLTF